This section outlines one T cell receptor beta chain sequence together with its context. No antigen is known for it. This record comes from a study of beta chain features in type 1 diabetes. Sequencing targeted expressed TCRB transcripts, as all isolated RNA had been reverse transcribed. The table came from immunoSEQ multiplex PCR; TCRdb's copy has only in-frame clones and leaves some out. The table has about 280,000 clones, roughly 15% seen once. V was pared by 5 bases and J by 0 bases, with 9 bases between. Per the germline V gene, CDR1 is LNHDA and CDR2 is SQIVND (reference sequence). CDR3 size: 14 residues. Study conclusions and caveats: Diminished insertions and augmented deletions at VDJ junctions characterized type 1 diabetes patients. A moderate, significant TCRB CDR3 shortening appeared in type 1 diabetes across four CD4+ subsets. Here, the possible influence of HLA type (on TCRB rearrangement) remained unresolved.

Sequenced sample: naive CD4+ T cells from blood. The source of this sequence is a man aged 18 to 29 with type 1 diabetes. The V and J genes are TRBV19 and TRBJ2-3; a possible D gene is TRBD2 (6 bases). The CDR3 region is CASSRAGSTDTQYF. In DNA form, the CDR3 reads TGTGCCAGTAGTCGGGCGGGGAGCACAGATACGCAGTATTTT.